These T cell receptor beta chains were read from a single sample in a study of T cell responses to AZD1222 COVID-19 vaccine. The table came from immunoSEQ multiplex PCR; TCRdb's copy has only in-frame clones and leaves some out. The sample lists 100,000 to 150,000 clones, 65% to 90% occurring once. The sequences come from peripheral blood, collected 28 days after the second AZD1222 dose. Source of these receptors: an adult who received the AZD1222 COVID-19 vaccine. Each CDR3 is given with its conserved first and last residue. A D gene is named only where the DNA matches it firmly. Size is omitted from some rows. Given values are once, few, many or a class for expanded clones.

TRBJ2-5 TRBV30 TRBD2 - TGTGCCTGGAGTGTACCCTGGCGGGGGTACCAAGAGACCCAGTACTTC CAWSVPWRGYQETQYF
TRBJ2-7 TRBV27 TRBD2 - TGTGCCAGCGTCGGGGGGAGCCGCTACGAGCAGTACTTC CASVGGSRYEQYF
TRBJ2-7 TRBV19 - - TGTGCCAGTAGTATACAAGGGGCGCCTACCACCTACGAGCAGTACTTC CASSIQGAPTTYEQYF
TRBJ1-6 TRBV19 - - TGTGCCAGTAGTCCGAGGGGCGCCGGATGGCCCCTCCACTTT CASSPRGAGWPLHF
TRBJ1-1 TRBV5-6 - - TGTGCCAGCAGCTTCCTGGATTTCAACACTGAAGCTTTCTTT CASSFLDFNTEAFF
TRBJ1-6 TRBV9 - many TGTGCCAGCAGCGGAGAGTTCCAAAATTCACCCCTCCACTTT CASSGEFQNSPLHF
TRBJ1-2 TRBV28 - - TGTGCCAGCAGTCTCACAGCTGAGGAACTCTATGGCTACACCTTC CASSLTAEELYGYTF
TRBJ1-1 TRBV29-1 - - TGCAGCGAAACAGGTGGCCCTCAGGGGAACACTGAAGCTTTCTTT CSETGGPQGNTEAFF
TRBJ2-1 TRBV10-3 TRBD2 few TGTGCCACCCGGGGACTAGCGAAAAGCTCCTACAATGAGCAGTTCTTC CATRGLAKSSYNEQFF
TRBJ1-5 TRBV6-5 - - TGTGCCAGCAGCCCCACTGGAAGGGGAGGACAGCCCCAGCATTTT CASSPTGRGGQPQHF
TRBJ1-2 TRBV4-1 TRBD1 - TGCGCCAGCAGCAGTCGGATGACAGGGAACTATGGCTACACCTTC CASSSRMTGNYGYTF
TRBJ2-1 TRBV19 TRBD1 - TGTGCCACAGACCTCGGGACAGGGGAATACAATGAGCAGTTCTTC CATDLGTGEYNEQFF
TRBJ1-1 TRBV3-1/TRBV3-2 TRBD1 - TGTGCCAGCAGCTATCAGGGGGCGCAGGGGGCTTTCTTT CASSYQGAQGAFF
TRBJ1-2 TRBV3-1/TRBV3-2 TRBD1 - TGTGCCAGCAGTCGATTACAGGGGAAAGCGGAGGGCTACACCTTC CASSRLQGKAEGYTF
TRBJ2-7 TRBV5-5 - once TGTGCCAGCAGCTTGAGTACGACCTACGAGCAGTACTTC CASSLSTTYEQYF
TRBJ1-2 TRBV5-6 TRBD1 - TGTGCCAGCAGCTTTGACAGGGGGCTAGGCTACACCTTC CASSFDRGLGYTF
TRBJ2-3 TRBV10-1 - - TGCGCCAGCAGCGGCGGGGTCGGAGATACGCAGTATTTT CASSGGVGDTQYF